The 9 T cell receptor beta chains below were found in one sample sequenced in a study of OX40 agonist ivuxolimab in advanced cancers. The table came from immunoSEQ multiplex PCR; TCRdb's copy has only in-frame clones and leaves some out. The repertoire holds about 76,000 clones, with approximately 85% as singletons. Sample: CD4+ or CD8+ T cells sorted from blood, taken in a trial of the OX40 agonist ivuxolimab. Receptors were obtained from an adult with an advanced solid tumor such as melanoma, head and neck, liver or kidney cancer.

The V call is TRBV5-4, the J call TRBJ1-3; D not certain. Germline values: CDR1 SGHNT, CDR2 YYREEE (reference sequence). V was cut by 7 bases and J by 0 bases, with 11 bases left in between. This CDR3 is built from 14 residues. CDR3: CASLGSNSGNTIYF. DNA for the CDR3: TGTGCCAGCCTGGGGTCCAACTCTGGAAACACCATATATTTT.

Regarding this clone: The sample carries other DNA sequences with the same CDR3. The J gene is TRBJ1-1, the V gene TRBV5-1, with D hard to call. This CDR3 spans 14 amino acids. Trimming shortened V by 0 bases and J by 0 bases, and 6 bases separated the two germline ends. The germline V gene has CDR1 SGHRS and CDR2 YFSETQ. The CDR3: CASSLGQVNTEAFF. Here the CDR3 DNA reads TGCGCCAGCAGCTTGGGCCAGGTGAACACTGAAGCTTTCTTT. The full variable domain, in which reference TRBV5-1 and TRBJ1-1 provide the parts outside the CDR3, is KAGVTQTPRYLIKTRGQQVTLSCSPISGHRSVSWYQQTPGQGLQFLFEYFSETQRNKGNFPGRFSGRQFSNSRSEMNVSTLELGDSALYLCASSLGQVNTEAFFGQGTRLTVV.

The rearrangement links TRBV9 to TRBJ2-1; 8 bases align to TRBD2. The CDR3 sequence is 15 residues long. Germline V gives CDR1 SGDLS, CDR2 YYNGEE. The junction had 4 bases not matched to a gene; V was cut back by 2 bases and J by 3 bases. The DNA of the CDR3 is TGTGCCAGCAGCGTTGGTAGCGGGATCTACAATGAGCAGTTCTTC. It encodes CASSVGSGIYNEQFF.

The genes are TRBV11-2 and TRBJ1-6; D is ambiguous. The CDR3 spans 14 residues. With 5 bases removed from V and 14 bases from J, the gap between germline ends came to 19 bases. Germline V CDR1 and CDR2: SGHAT, FQNNGV. CDR3 nucleotides: TGTGCCAGCAGCATGGACGTAAGCTTAGGCACCCTCCACTTT. It is translated as CASSMDVSLGTLHF.

This clone was recorded once. The chain employs TRBV19 and TRBJ2-2; TRBD1 agrees at 8 bases. Germline V CDR1 and CDR2: LNHDA, SQIVND (reference sequence). CDR3 length: 14 amino acids. J lost 4 bases, V lost 9 bases, and 7 bases had no gene match. CDR3 DNA: TGTGCCAGCCGGGACAGGCCCTCCACCGGGGAGCTGTTTTTT. Its protein product is CASRDRPSTGELFF.

This chain links TRBV5-3 with TRBJ2-1; TRBD2 agrees at 10 bases. TRBV5-3 is an ORF, and what it does is uncertain. The CDR3 covers 17 residues. Unmatched junction bases numbered 9, after V lost 0 bases and J lost 6 bases. The CDR3 DNA is TGTGCCAGAAGCTTGGGCTTAGCGGGAGGACATAGCAATGAGCAGTTCTTC. Residues: CARSLGLAGGHSNEQFF.

This clone came up once. This chain uses TRBV2 with TRBJ2-7, with TRBD1 as a possible D gene (5 bases). This CDR3 has 13 residues. V was trimmed by 10 bases and J by 3 bases, leaving 16 bases between them. CDR1 is SNHLY, CDR2 FYNNEI, per germline. CDR3: CATALRQNYEQYF. The CDR3 bases are TGTGCCACCGCCCTCCGACAGAACTACGAGCAGTACTTC.

This chain uses TRBV6-6 with TRBJ1-2; 9 nucleotides line up with TRBD1. The ends lost 8 bases at V and 8 bases at J; junction bases unmatched: 12. CDR3 length: 14 amino acids. The germline V gene encodes CDR1 MNHNY and CDR2 SVGAGI (reference sequence). The chain's CDR3 is CASEQTGGRDGYTF. Here the CDR3 DNA reads TGTGCCAGCGAACAGACAGGGGGAAGAGACGGCTACACCTTC.

V is TRBV4-3 and J is TRBJ1-4, with D maybe TRBD1 (5 bases). The CDR3 is 15 residues long. The V end lost 8 bases, the J end lost 2 bases, and 15 bases lay between the germline ends. The germline V gene encodes CDR1 LGHNA and CDR2 YSLEER. The CDR3 region has the DNA TGCGCCAGCCGGCACCGACAGAATACTAATGAAAAACTGTTTTTT. This encodes CASRHRQNTNEKLFF.